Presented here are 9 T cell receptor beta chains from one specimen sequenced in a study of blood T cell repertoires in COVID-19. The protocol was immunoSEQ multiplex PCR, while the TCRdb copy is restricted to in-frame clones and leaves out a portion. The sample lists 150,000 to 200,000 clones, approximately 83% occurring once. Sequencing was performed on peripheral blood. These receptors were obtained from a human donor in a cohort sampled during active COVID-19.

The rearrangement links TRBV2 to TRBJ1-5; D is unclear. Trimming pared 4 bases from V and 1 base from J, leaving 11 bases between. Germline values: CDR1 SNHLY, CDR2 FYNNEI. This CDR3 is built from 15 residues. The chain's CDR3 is CASSGGLGSNQPQHF. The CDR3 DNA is TGTGCCAGCAGTGGAGGGCTCGGCAGCAATCAGCCCCAGCATTTT.

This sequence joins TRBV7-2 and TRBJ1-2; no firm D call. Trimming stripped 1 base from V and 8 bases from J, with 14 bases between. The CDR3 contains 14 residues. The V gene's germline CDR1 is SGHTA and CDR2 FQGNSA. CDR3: CASSLGIGVYGYTF. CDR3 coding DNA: TGTGCCAGCAGCTTAGGTATCGGGGTGTACGGCTACACCTTC.

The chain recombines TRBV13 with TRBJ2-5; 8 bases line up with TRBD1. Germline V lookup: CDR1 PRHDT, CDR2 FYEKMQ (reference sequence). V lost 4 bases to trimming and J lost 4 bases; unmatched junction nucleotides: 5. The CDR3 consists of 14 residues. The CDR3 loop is CASSSAGQGETQYF. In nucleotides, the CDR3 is TGTGCCAGCAGCTCGGCCGGACAGGGAGAGACCCAGTACTTC.

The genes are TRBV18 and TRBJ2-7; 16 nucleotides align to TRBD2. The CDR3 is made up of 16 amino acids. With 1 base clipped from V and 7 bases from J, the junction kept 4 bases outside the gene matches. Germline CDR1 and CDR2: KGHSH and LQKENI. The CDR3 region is CASSPQGLAGGGEQYF. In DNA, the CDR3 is TGTGCCAGCTCACCACAGGGACTAGCGGGAGGGGGTGAGCAGTACTTC.

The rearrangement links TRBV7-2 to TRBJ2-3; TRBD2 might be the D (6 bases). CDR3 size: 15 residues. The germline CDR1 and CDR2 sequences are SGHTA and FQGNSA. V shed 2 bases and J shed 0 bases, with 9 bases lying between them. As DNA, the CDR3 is TGTGCCAGCAGCTTATGGCGGGAAAGCACAGATACGCAGTATTTT. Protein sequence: CASSLWRESTDTQYF.

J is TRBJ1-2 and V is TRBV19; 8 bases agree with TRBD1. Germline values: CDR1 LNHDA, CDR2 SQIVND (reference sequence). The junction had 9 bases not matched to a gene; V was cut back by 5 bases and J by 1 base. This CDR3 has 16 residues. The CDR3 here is CASSGGQGLSNYGYTF. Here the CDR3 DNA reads TGTGCCAGTAGTGGTGGACAGGGCCTCAGTAACTATGGCTACACCTTC.

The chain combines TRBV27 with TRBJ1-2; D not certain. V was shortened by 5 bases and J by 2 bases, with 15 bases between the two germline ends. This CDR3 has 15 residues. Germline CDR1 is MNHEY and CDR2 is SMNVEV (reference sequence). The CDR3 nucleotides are TGTGCCAGCAGTCAGAAGGGCAGGAGGAACTATGGCTACACCTTC. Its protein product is CASSQKGRRNYGYTF.

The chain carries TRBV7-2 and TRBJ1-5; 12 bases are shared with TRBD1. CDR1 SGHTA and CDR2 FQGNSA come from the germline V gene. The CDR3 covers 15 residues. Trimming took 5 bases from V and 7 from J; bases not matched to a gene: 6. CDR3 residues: CASSTGQGAGQPQHF. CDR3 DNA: TGTGCCAGCAGCACGGGACAGGGGGCCGGGCAGCCCCAGCATTTT. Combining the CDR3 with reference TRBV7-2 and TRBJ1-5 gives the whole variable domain GAGVSQSPSNKVTEKGKDVELRCDPISGHTALYWYRQSLGQGLEFLIYFQGNSAPDKSGLPSDRFSAERTGGSVSTLTIQRTQQEDSAVYLCASSTGQGAGQPQHFGDGTRLSIL.

This chain's CDR3 is CASSPEDRYGNTIYF. The CDR3 nucleotides read TGTGCCAGCAGCCCTGAAGACAGGTACGGAAACACCATATATTTT. The chain combines TRBV3-1 (or the pseudogene TRBV3-2) with TRBJ1-3, with D tentatively TRBD1 (6 bases). The germline CDR1 and CDR2 sequences are LGHDT and YNNKEL (reference sequence). The CDR3 totals 15 residues. The germline V and J ends were trimmed by 4 bases and 4 bases, with 14 bases remaining between them.